The TCR beta chain described here comes from a study of low-dose radiotherapy and immunotherapy resistance in tumors. Across the whole study: Oral administration of aspirin 300 mg daily occurred for four cycles, commencing at cycle 1 day 1.

CDR3 length: 16 residues. V trimming: 3 bases; J trimming: 7 bases; junction bases outside the gene matches: 5. Germline V gives CDR1 SGHRS, CDR2 YFSETQ. Ten or more counts support this clonotype. Time point indicated: before trial treatment. Primers used for first-strand cDNA, a TRAV- and TRBV-specific set, covered both alpha and beta chains. TCRs underwent 20 PCR cycles of amplification with a constant-region primer and V-primer adapter. One entry per CDR3 protein, called by TCRdb with MiXCR from the reads. The data contain some 85,000 distinct CDR3 sequences, 18% of them singletons. The sequencing used PBMCs, collected before treatment. This clonotype originated in a male donor with prostate cancer. This chain uses TRBV5-1 with TRBJ2-2; TRBD2 matches 14 bases. CDR3 sequence: CASSSGLAGGHGELFF. In DNA, the CDR3 is TGCGCCAGCAGCTCAGGACTAGCGGGGGGCCACGGGGAGCTGTTTTTT.